This T cell receptor beta chain was retrieved from a study of T-cell reconstitution after alpha-beta-depleted transplantation in children. Study-wide results and caveats: Some patients showed high day-60 TCRbeta diversity, which derived from surviving recipient T cells and thymic progenitors. Reportedly, alpha-beta T cells present about two months post-transplant originated from several hundred expanded clones of graft origin.

This clonotype was picked up one time. The antigen remains undetermined. The library targeted TCRbeta and was prepared with unique molecular identifiers. TCRdb reanalysed the PCR reads using MiXCR and keeps one entry per CDR3 protein. The sample records about a million distinct CDR3 sequences, around 30% being singletons. Germline CDR1 is MNHEY and CDR2 is SMNVEV (reference sequence). The V gene lost 2 bases and the J gene lost 6 bases, with 17 bases spanning the gap. The CDR3 contains 16 residues. This clonotype was obtained from a boy in the first two years of life who had a stem cell transplant for SCID, so the T cells may come from the graft donor. Sample: PBMCs, mostly from graft donor cells, taken 360 days after TCRalphabeta/CD19-depleted stem cell transplant. V is TRBV27 and J is TRBJ2-1; TRBD1 might be the D (5 bases). CDR3: CASSLDTGSHLNEQFF. In nucleotides, the CDR3 is TGTGCCAGCAGTTTAGATACAGGATCCCACCTCAATGAGCAGTTCTTC.